One sample yielded the 8 T cell receptor beta chains listed below, sequenced in a study of blood T cell repertoires in COVID-19. Sequencing used immunoSEQ multiplex PCR; TCRdb keeps in-frame clones, though not all of them. The sample records around 370,000 clones, approximately 89% being singletons. Sequencing used peripheral blood. The source of these receptors is a woman under 30 who had recovered from COVID-19.

This clone was detected only once. The chain is built from TRBV7-9 and TRBJ2-3; TRBD1 matches at 11 bases. This CDR3 contains 17 residues. Per germline, CDR1 SEHNR and CDR2 FQNEAQ (reference sequence). V shed 2 bases and J 3 bases; nucleotides not matched to a gene: 7. The CDR3 region has the DNA TGTGCCAGCAGCTTACCTGGACAGGGGGCGCGGACAGATACGCAGTATTTT. Protein product: CASSLPGQGARTDTQYF.

The chain combines TRBV7-2 with TRBJ2-3; D gene ambiguous. The CDR3 runs 15 residues. Germline loops: CDR1 SGHTA, CDR2 FQGNSA. Trimming pared 3 bases from V and 3 bases from J, leaving 13 bases between. CDR3 region: CASSFSGMKTDTQYF. The DNA for the CDR3 is TGTGCCAGCAGCTTTTCTGGCATGAAAACAGATACGCAGTATTTT. The full variable domain, in which reference TRBV7-2 and TRBJ2-3 provide the parts outside the CDR3, is GAGVSQSPSNKVTEKGKDVELRCDPISGHTALYWYRQSLGQGLEFLIYFQGNSAPDKSGLPSDRFSAERTGGSVSTLTIQRTQQEDSAVYLCASSFSGMKTDTQYFGPGTRLTVL.

V gene TRBV2 combines with J gene TRBJ2-1, with TRBD2 matching 10 bases. Germline CDR1 and CDR2: SNHLY and FYNNEI. The CDR3 length is 15 residues. V gave up 6 bases and J gave up 9 bases; unmatched junction bases: 11. CDR3 loop: CASSRKLAGLSEQFF. The CDR3 DNA sequence: TGTGCCAGCAGCCGCAAACTAGCGGGACTGTCTGAGCAGTTCTTC.

The gene calls are TRBV9 and TRBJ1-4; a possible D gene is TRBD1 (6 bases). The ends were cut back, 0 bases at V and 8 bases at J, with 17 bases in the middle. The CDR3 length is 16 residues. From germline, CDR1 is SGDLS and CDR2 YYNGEE. CDR3: CASSVESAGASEKLFF. The CDR3 nucleotides read TGTGCCAGCAGCGTAGAATCGGCAGGGGCTTCAGAAAAACTGTTTTTT.

This chain uses TRBV19 with TRBJ1-1; D is perhaps TRBD1 (5 bases). CDR1 and CDR2 from the germline V gene are LNHDA and SQIVND (reference sequence). The CDR3 contains 13 residues. Trimming removed 3 bases at V and 5 bases at J, with 10 bases between. This CDR3 reads CASSIRRDTEAFF. The CDR3 DNA is TGTGCCAGTAGTATTCGCAGGGATACTGAAGCTTTCTTT.

The chain carries TRBV9 and TRBJ1-1, with a tentative D call TRBD1 (5 bases). Per the germline V gene, CDR1 is SGDLS and CDR2 is YYNGEE. CDR3 length: 15 amino acids. Trimming removed 0 bases at V and 1 base at J, with 10 bases between. In DNA form, the CDR3 reads TGTGCCAGCAGCGTAGTAGGGGTCGGGAACACTGAAGCTTTCTTT. Translating gives CASSVVGVGNTEAFF.

This chain links TRBV5-4 with TRBJ1-1, with a weak D call TRBD1 (5 bases). Germline V gene data show CDR1 as SGHNT and CDR2 as YYREEE (reference sequence). V shed 1 base and J shed 5 bases, with 9 bases lying between them. The CDR3 length is 13 residues. CDR3 in DNA: TGTGCCAGCAGCTTGCCCGGGGGGACTGAAGCTTTCTTT. Protein: CASSLPGGTEAFF.

The rearrangement links TRBV6-2 or TRBV6-3 to TRBJ2-7, with 8 bases matching TRBD2. The CDR3 runs to 13 residues. The J segment lost 5 bases and the V segment lost 5 bases, leaving 5 bases of the junction unmatched. CDR1 and CDR2 (germline): MNHEY, SVGEGT. CDR3: CASSRPGLDEQYV. The CDR3 DNA is TGTGCCAGCAGTCGACCGGGACTAGACGAGCAGTACGTC.